These 5 T cell receptor beta chains came from one sample sequenced in a study of cytomegalovirus exposure and HLA in healthy donors. Use of 60 Vbeta and 13 Jbeta primers characterized the PCR. Produced via immunoSEQ multiplex PCR; TCRdb's table is partial and in-frame only. The record lists more than 35,000 clones, of which the ten most abundant hold 1% to 1.5%. Sequencing used PBMCs. These receptors were taken from a man between 25 and 39 years old in good health and CMV-seronegative.

The chain uses TRBV11-3 and TRBJ2-2; TRBD1 is a possible D gene (5 bases). The ends were cut back, 5 bases at V and 7 bases at J, with 17 bases in the middle. The germline V gene has CDR1 SGHNT and CDR2 YENEEA. The CDR3 covers 15 residues. The DNA for the CDR3 is TGTGCCAGCAGCCCCGGCAGGGCTAATTTCGGGGAGCTGTTTTTT. This encodes CASSPGRANFGELFF.

This chain uses TRBV29-1 with TRBJ2-3; D not resolved. Trimming took 6 bases from V and 1 from J, leaving 2 bases between them. The germline CDR1 and CDR2 sequences are SQVTM and ANQGSEA. There are 10 residues in the CDR3. Here the CDR3 reads CSVGTDTQYF. CDR3 sequence (DNA): TGCAGCGTCGGCACAGATACGCAGTATTTT.

The V gene is TRBV6-1, the J gene TRBJ2-5; weak D call: TRBD1 (6 bases). Trimming removed 5 bases at V and 0 bases at J, with 13 bases between. This CDR3 comprises 15 residues. CDR1 MNHNS and CDR2 SASEGT come from the germline V gene. CDR3 DNA sequence: TGTGCCAGCAGTCGCTTCGACAGGTACCAAGAGACCCAGTACTTC. Translating it yields CASSRFDRYQETQYF.

The chain is built from TRBV6-5 and TRBJ1-1, with a possible D match to TRBD1 (6 bases). This CDR3 is built from 14 residues. CDR1 and CDR2 from the germline V gene are MNHEY and SVGAGI. Trimming pared 5 bases from V and 3 bases from J, leaving 13 bases between. The CDR3 DNA is TGTGCCAGCAGTCTCGGACAGACCTACACTGAAGCTTTCTTT. This codes for CASSLGQTYTEAFF.

The chain uses TRBV5-1 and TRBJ1-1; a possible D gene is TRBD1 (6 bases). Germline CDR1 SGHRS, CDR2 YFSETQ. V dropped 0 bases and J dropped 0 bases, with 9 bases sitting between them. The CDR3 runs to 15 residues. This chain's CDR3 is CASSLGDRMNTEAFF. For the CDR3, the DNA is TGCGCCAGCAGCTTGGGAGACAGGATGAACACTGAAGCTTTCTTT. Together with reference TRBV5-1 and TRBJ1-1, the CDR3 gives the full variable domain: KAGVTQTPRYLIKTRGQQVTLSCSPISGHRSVSWYQQTPGQGLQFLFEYFSETQRNKGNFPGRFSGRQFSNSRSEMNVSTLELGDSALYLCASSLGDRMNTEAFFGQGTRLTVV.